This TCR beta chain derives from a study of shared clonotypes between healthy human individuals. Study outcomes and limitations: Incomplete sequencing of sorted subsets was indicated by rarefaction despite large depth.

The CDR3 length is 13 residues. The V gene's germline CDR1 is KGHSH and CDR2 LQKENI. Assay used: immunoSEQ multiplex PCR; TCRdb lists only in-frame clones, some missing. The profile shows 1,500,000 or so clones, around 97% of them singletons. For this clone: What it binds is not known.

This sequence joins TRBV18 and TRBJ2-5; TRBD1 might be the D (6 bases). The J call may not be correct, given that the DNA end is closer to TRBJ2-7. The sample consisted of naive CD4+ T cells sorted from blood. As to subset: CD45RA+ positively selected. The sequence was obtained from a man in his thirties or forties in good health. The DNA of the CDR3 is TGTGCCAGCTCACCACAAACAGGGTCCGAGCAGTACTTC. This codes for CASSPQTGSEQYF.